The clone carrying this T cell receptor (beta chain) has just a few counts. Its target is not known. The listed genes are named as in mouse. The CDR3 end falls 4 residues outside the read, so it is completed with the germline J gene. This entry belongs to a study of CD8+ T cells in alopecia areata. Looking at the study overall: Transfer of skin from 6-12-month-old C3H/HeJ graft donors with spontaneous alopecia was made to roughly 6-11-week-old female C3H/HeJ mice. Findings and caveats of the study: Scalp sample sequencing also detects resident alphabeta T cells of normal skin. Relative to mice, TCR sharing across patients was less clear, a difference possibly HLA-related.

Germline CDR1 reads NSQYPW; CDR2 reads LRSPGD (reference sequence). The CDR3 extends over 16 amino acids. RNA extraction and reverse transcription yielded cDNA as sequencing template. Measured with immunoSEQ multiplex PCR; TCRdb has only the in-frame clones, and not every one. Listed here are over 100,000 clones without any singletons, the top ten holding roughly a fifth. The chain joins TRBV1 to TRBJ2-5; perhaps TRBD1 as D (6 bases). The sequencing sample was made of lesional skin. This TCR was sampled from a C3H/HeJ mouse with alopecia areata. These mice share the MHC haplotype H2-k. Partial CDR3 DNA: TGCACCTGCAGTGCTCCCACCGGGACATTAGAAGAC. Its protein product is CTCSAPTGTLED. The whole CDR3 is CTCSAPTGTLEDTQYF.